The 20 T cell receptor beta chains presented below share a single source sample, sequenced in a study of identical twins. TCRdb independently ran MiXCR on the 5' RACE reads; one entry per CDR3 protein. This table holds about 200,000 distinct CDR3 sequences, approximately 5.9% found once. Another study also made use of these data, one on T cells expressing NK-cell markers.

The sequenced sample was CD8+ T cells sorted from blood. Receptors originate from a woman under 30 in good health.

The genes are TRBV29-1 and TRBJ1-2, with D possibly TRBD1 on 6 matching bases. V was pared by 6 bases and J by 8 bases, with 13 bases between. CDR3 length: 11 residues. CDR1 is SQVTM and CDR2 is ANQGSEA in the germline V gene. The chain's CDR3 is CSVYTGFGYTF. The DNA of the CDR3 is TGCAGCGTCTATACAGGGTTCGGCTACACCTTC.

V is TRBV2 and J is TRBJ2-2; D not resolved. With 4 bases removed from V and 3 bases from J, the gap between germline ends came to 12 bases. Germline loops: CDR1 SNHLY, CDR2 FYNNEI. The CDR3 length is 15 residues. The CDR3 sequence is CASSVPTSHTGELFF. CDR3 bases: TGTGCCAGCAGTGTACCTACTTCTCACACCGGGGAGCTGTTTTTT.

Only a few counts were recorded for this clonotype. V gene TRBV4-3 combines with J gene TRBJ2-3; 8 positions agree with TRBD1. V was pared by 2 bases and J by 3 bases, with 7 bases of the junction left unmatched. There are 16 residues in the CDR3. Germline V gene lookup returns CDR1 LGHNA and CDR2 YSLEER. CDR3 sequence (DNA): TGCGCCAGCAGCCAATTGGGCAGGGGGCCAACAGATACGCAGTATTTT. Translation: CASSQLGRGPTDTQYF.

The chain carries TRBV25-1 and TRBJ1-3; D gene unclear. Germline V gives CDR1 MGHDK, CDR2 SYGVNS. The CDR3 has 13 amino acids. Trimming pared 6 bases from V and 1 base from J, leaving 7 bases between. The CDR3 here is CASSRGSGNTIYF. Written as DNA, the CDR3 is TGTGCCAGCAGCCGGGGTTCTGGAAACACCATATATTTT.

This clonotype was seen only a few times. The chain combines TRBV5-1 with TRBJ1-6, with a tentative D call TRBD1 (6 bases). Per germline, CDR1 SGHRS and CDR2 YFSETQ. V was cut by 3 bases and J by 7 bases, with 14 bases left in between. This CDR3 has 15 amino acids. The CDR3 is CASSSGHRDNSPLHF. The CDR3 bases are TGCGCCAGCAGCTCCGGCCACAGGGACAATTCACCCCTCCACTTT. Full variable domain (outside the CDR3, taken from reference TRBV5-1 and TRBJ1-6): KAGVTQTPRYLIKTRGQQVTLSCSPISGHRSVSWYQQTPGQGLQFLFEYFSETQRNKGNFPGRFSGRQFSNSRSEMNVSTLELGDSALYLCASSSGHRDNSPLHFGNGTRLTVT.

V is TRBV9 and J is TRBJ2-2; perhaps TRBD1 as D (5 bases). V was pared by 0 bases and J by 0 bases, with 9 bases between. Looked up from germline, CDR1 is SGDLS and CDR2 is YYNGEE. CDR3 length equals 16 residues. Written as DNA, the CDR3 is TGTGCCAGCAGCGTAGCTTACAGGACGAACACCGGGGAGCTGTTTTTT. Translation: CASSVAYRTNTGELFF.

The V call is TRBV12-3 or TRBV12-4, the J call TRBJ2-3; the D is unclear. V was cut by 5 bases and J by 0 bases, with 18 bases left in between. The CDR3 length is 17 residues. The CDR3 loop is CASSPLPDVTSTDTQYF. The CDR3 nucleotides read TGTGCCAGCAGTCCACTTCCGGACGTTACTAGCACAGATACGCAGTATTTT.

This clonotype was seen a few times. In DNA form, the CDR3 reads TGTGCCAGCAGCGGACGGTCAAAAGAGACCCAGTACTTC. Translation: CASSGRSKETQYF. The gene calls are TRBV9 and TRBJ2-5; D is unresolved. V was pared by 3 bases and J by 3 bases, with 9 bases between. Looked up from germline, CDR1 is SGDLS and CDR2 is YYNGEE. The CDR3 extends over 13 amino acids. Variable domain in full (rest from reference TRBV9 and TRBJ2-5): DSGVTQTPKHLITATGQRVTLRCSPRSGDLSVYWYQQSLDQGLQFLIQYYNGEERAKGNILERFSAQQFPDLHSELNLSSLELGDSALYFCASSGRSKETQYFGPGTRLLVL.

This clonotype was detected a few times. This chain connects TRBV27 to TRBJ2-3; D is undetermined. This CDR3 comprises 16 residues. Looked up from germline, CDR1 is MNHEY and CDR2 is SMNVEV (reference sequence). V lost 2 bases to trimming and J lost 4 bases, with 16 bases between them. The CDR3 is CASSLGNSGSADTQYF. The CDR3 coding sequence is TGTGCCAGCAGTTTAGGCAACTCGGGCAGTGCAGATACGCAGTATTTT.

This clonotype has only one observation. A much larger clone differs from this one at a single base, so this may be a read error. The chain carries TRBV20-1 and TRBJ2-1, with D unclear. The germline gives CDR1 DFQATT, CDR2 SNEGSKA (reference sequence). The CDR3 runs to 14 residues. Trimming stripped 4 bases from V and 3 bases from J, with 13 bases between. CDR3: CSATAPYLYNEQFF. The CDR3 nucleotides read TGCAGTGCTACCGCTCCGTACCTCTACAATGAGCAGTTCTTC.

This clonotype has more than one count but fewer than ten. In nucleotides, the CDR3 is TGTGCCAGCAGCTTCCGGGACAGGATTATCGACTATGGCTACACCTTC. Protein product: CASSFRDRIIDYGYTF. This chain links TRBV13 with TRBJ1-2, with 8 bases that match TRBD1. The V gene's germline CDR1 is PRHDT and CDR2 FYEKMQ (reference sequence). This CDR3 is 16 amino acids long. J gave up 3 bases and V 3 bases, and 9 bases lay outside the gene matches. Combining the CDR3 with reference TRBV13 and TRBJ1-2 gives the whole variable domain AAGVIQSPRHLIKEKRETATLKCYPIPRHDTVYWYQQGPGQDPQFLISFYEKMQSDKGSIPDRFSAQQFSDYHSELNMSSLELGDSALYFCASSFRDRIIDYGYTFGSGTRLTVV.

This clonotype was picked up many times. The chain combines TRBV12-3 or TRBV12-4 with TRBJ2-3, with D unresolved. Between the trimmed V and J ends, which lost 2 bases and 3 bases, there was a span of 6 bases. The CDR3 runs to 13 residues. The CDR3 here is CASSLRFTDTQYF. CDR3 in DNA: TGTGCCAGCAGTTTAAGGTTTACAGATACGCAGTATTTT.

The chain couples TRBV12-3 or TRBV12-4 to TRBJ1-4; a weak D match, TRBD1 (5 bases). V was shortened by 7 bases and J by 6 bases, with 12 bases between the two germline ends. This CDR3 spans 13 amino acids. Here the CDR3 DNA reads TGTGCCAGCACCACACGGGGGTATGAAAAACTGTTTTTT. Translated: CASTTRGYEKLFF.

This clonotype turned up a few times. V gene TRBV20-1 combines with J gene TRBJ2-1; D is perhaps TRBD1 or TRBD2 (5 bases each). Trimming pared 4 bases from V and 3 bases from J, leaving 19 bases between. The CDR3 runs to 16 residues. The germline CDR1 and CDR2 sequences are DFQATT and SNEGSKA (reference sequence). The CDR3 sequence: CSATPIEGPSYNEQFF. In DNA, the CDR3 is TGCAGTGCTACACCAATAGAGGGACCAAGCTACAATGAGCAGTTCTTC.

This clonotype was detected a few times. This chain joins TRBV7-9 and TRBJ2-7, with 8 bases fitting TRBD1. The J segment lost 0 bases and the V segment lost 5 bases, leaving 9 bases of the junction unmatched. The CDR3 has 16 amino acids. The germline V gene encodes CDR1 SEHNR and CDR2 FQNEAQ (reference sequence). The chain's CDR3 is CASSPGQETSSYEQYF. In nucleotides, the CDR3 is TGTGCCAGCAGCCCGGGACAGGAAACGAGCTCCTACGAGCAGTACTTC.

The sample holds many counts of this clonotype. J is TRBJ1-4 and V is TRBV7-9; no clear D. The CDR3 spans 15 residues. Trimming left V 5 bases short and J 7 bases short, with 17 bases between. Germline V gene data show CDR1 as SEHNR and CDR2 as FQNEAQ (reference sequence). This chain's CDR3 is CASSVSLALGEKLFF. CDR3 in DNA: TGTGCCAGCAGCGTGTCGCTGGCGCTAGGTGAAAAACTGTTTTTT. The full variable domain, completed using reference TRBV7-9 and TRBJ1-4, is DTGVSQNPRHKITKRGQNVTFRCDPISEHNRLYWYRQTLGQGPEFLTYFQNEAQLEKSRLLSDRFSAERPKGSFSTLEIQRTEQGDSAMYLCASSVSLALGEKLFFGSGTQLSVL.

The J gene is TRBJ1-6, the V gene TRBV21-1. TRBV21-1 is annotated as a pseudogene. The CDR3 is made up of 12 amino acids. The CDR3, as DNA: TGTGCCAGCAATGGATGGAATTCACCCCTCCACTTT. This encodes CASNGWNSPLHF.

There are many counts of this clonotype. V is TRBV6-5 and J is TRBJ2-1, with 8 nucleotides matching TRBD2. With V trimmed by 2 bases and J by 7 bases, 7 bases remained unmatched. The CDR3 covers 15 residues. Germline V lookup: CDR1 MNHEY, CDR2 SVGAGI. The DNA for the CDR3 is TGTGCCAGCAGTTACGGGATAGCGGGGAGTAATGAGCAGTTCTTC. Its protein is CASSYGIAGSNEQFF.

This clonotype was detected ten times or more. The chain is built from TRBV12-3 or TRBV12-4 and TRBJ1-5, with 8 bases lining up with TRBD1. With V trimmed by 8 bases and J by 4 bases, 7 bases remained unmatched. CDR3 length: 14 residues. CDR3 loop: CASGWTGSNQPQHF. The CDR3 region has the DNA TGTGCCAGCGGTTGGACAGGGTCAAATCAGCCCCAGCATTTT.

In its sample, this clonotype was seen a few times. The gene calls are TRBV9 and TRBJ2-2; no firm D call. The CDR3 totals 14 residues. Germline V gene data show CDR1 as SGDLS and CDR2 as YYNGEE. Trimming stripped 3 bases from V and 3 bases from J, with 9 bases between. Written as DNA, the CDR3 is TGTGCCAGCAGCGGAGAGGTTTACACCGGGGAGCTGTTTTTT. It translates to CASSGEVYTGELFF.